This T cell receptor beta chain was sequenced during a study of Tregs in tolerant kidney transplant recipients. Study in general: Sorting used antibodies to exclude donor cells. Study-wide results and limits: Validation in larger populations is needed because few patients were studied.

Libraries were prepared by immunoSEQ multiplex PCR; TCRdb keeps only in-frame clonotypes and omits some of them. The table lists some 15,000 clones, around 66% of them singletons. The V gene lost 1 base and the J gene lost 3 bases, with 22 bases spanning the gap. Germline loops: CDR1 SGDLS, CDR2 YYNGEE. This CDR3 is built from 18 residues. With respect to this clone: Its antigen is unknown.

This sequence originates from a human donor in good health. The sequenced sample was Tregs from blood cultured with allogeneic cells. This chain connects TRBV9 to TRBJ1-1; perhaps TRBD1 as D (5 bases). This CDR3 reads CASSVTGDVAAGDTEAFF. DNA for the CDR3: TGTGCCAGCAGCGTAACGGGCGACGTTGCGGCGGGGGACACTGAAGCTTTCTTT.